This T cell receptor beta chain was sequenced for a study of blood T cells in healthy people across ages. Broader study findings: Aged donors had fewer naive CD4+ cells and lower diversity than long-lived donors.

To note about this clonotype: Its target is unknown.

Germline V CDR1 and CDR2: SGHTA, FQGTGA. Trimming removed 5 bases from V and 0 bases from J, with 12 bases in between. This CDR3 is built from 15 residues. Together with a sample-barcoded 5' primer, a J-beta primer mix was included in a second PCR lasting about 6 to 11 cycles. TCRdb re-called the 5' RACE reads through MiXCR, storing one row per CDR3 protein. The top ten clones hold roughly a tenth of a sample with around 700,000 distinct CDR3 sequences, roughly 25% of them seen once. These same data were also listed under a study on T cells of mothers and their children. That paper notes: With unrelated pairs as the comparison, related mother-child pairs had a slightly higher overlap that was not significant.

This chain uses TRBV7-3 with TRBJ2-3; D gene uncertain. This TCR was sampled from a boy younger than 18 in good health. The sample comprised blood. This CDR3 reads CASSPYHSSTDTQYF. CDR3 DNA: TGTGCCAGCAGCCCCTACCATTCTAGCACAGATACGCAGTATTTT.